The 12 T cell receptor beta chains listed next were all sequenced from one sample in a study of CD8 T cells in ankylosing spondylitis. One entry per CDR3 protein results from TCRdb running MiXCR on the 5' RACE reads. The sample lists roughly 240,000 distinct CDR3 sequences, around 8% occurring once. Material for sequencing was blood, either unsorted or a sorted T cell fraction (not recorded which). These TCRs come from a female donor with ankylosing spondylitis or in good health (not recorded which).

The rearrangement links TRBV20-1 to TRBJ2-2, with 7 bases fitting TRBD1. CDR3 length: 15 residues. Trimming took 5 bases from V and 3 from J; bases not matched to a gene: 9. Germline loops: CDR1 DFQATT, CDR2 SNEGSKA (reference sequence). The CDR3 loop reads CSASRTGLDTGELFF. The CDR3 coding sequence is TGCAGTGCTTCCCGGACAGGTCTGGACACCGGGGAGCTGTTTTTT.

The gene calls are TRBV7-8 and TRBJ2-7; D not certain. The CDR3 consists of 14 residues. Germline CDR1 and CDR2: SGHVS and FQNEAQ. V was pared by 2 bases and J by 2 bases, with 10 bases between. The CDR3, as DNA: TGTGCCAGCAGCTTAAGTCGGGTAGCCTACGAGCAGTACTTC. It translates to CASSLSRVAYEQYF.

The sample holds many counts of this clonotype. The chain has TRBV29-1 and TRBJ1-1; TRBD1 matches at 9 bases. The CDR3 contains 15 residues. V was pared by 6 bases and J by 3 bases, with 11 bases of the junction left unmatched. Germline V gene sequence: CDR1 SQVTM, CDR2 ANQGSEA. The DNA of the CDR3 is TGCAGCGTAATATCGACAGGGGGGTGGGACACTGAAGCTTTCTTT. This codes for CSVISTGGWDTEAFF.

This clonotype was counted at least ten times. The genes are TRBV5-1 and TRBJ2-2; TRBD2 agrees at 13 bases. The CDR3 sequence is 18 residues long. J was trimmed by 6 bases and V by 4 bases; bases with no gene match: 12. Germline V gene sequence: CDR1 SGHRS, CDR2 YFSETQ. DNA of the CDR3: TGCGCCAGCAGCCGATCGGCTACTAGCGGGAGGGCCGCCGGGGAGCTGTTTTTT. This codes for CASSRSATSGRAAGELFF. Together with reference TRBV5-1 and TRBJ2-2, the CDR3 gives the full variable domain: KAGVTQTPRYLIKTRGQQVTLSCSPISGHRSVSWYQQTPGQGLQFLFEYFSETQRNKGNFPGRFSGRQFSNSRSEMNVSTLELGDSALYLCASSRSATSGRAAGELFFGEGSRLTVL.

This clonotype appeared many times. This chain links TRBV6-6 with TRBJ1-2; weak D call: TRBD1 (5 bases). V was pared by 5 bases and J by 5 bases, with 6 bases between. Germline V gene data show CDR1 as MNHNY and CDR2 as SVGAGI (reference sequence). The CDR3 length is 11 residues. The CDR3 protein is CASSDSYGYTF. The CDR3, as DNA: TGTGCCAGCAGTGACAGTTATGGCTACACCTTC.

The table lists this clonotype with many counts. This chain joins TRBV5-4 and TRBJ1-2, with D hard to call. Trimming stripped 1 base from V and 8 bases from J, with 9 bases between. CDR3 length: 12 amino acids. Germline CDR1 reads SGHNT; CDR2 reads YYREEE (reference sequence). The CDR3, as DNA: TGTGCCAGCAGCTTGACTTATGACGGCTACACCTTC. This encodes CASSLTYDGYTF.

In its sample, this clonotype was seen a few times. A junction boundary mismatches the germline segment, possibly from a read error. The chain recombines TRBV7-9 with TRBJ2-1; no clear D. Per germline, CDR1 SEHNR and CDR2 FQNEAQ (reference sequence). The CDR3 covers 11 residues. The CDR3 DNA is TGTGCCAGCAGCTCCTACGATGAGCAGTTCTTC. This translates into CASSSYDEQFF.

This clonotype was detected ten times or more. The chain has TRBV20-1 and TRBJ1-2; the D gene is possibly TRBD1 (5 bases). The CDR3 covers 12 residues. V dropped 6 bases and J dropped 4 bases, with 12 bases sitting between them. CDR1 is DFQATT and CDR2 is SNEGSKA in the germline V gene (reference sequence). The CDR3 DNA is TGCAGTGCCCGGACGGGACGCTATGGCTACACCTTC. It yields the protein CSARTGRYGYTF.

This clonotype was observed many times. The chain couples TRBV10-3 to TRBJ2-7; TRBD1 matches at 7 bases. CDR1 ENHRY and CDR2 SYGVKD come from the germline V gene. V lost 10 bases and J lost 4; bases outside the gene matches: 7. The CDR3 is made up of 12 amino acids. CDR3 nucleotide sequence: TGTGCCACCGAGGGACAGTCGTACGAGCAGTACTTC. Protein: CATEGQSYEQYF.

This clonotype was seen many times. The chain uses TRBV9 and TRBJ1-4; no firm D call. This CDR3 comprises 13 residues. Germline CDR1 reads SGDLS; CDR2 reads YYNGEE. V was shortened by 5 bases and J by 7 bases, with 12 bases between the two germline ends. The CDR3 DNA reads TGTGCCAGCAGGTCCCCGGAGGGTGAAAAACTGTTTTTT. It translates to CASRSPEGEKLFF.

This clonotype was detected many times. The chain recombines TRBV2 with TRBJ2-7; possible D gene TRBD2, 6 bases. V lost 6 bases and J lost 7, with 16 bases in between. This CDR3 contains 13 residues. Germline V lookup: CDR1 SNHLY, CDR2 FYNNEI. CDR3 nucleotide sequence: TGTGCCAGCAGGGACGGGACTCCCGCGGAGCAGTACTTC. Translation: CASRDGTPAEQYF.

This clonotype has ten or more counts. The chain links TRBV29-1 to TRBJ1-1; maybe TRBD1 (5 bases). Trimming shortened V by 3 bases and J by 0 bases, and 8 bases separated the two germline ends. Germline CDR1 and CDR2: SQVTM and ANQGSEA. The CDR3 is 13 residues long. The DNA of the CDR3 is TGCAGCGTTGATGTGGGGGTGAACACTGAAGCTTTCTTT. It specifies CSVDVGVNTEAFF.